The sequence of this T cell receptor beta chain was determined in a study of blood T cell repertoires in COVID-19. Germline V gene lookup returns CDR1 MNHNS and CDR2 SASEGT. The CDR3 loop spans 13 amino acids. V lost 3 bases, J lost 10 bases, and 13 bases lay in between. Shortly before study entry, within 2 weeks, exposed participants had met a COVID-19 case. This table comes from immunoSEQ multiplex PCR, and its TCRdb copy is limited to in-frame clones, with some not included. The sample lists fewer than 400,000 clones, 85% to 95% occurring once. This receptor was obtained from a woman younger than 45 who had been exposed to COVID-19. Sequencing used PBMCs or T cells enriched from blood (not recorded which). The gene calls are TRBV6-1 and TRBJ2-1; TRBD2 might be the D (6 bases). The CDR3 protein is CASSDRAAGEQFF. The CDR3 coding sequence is TGTGCCAGCAGTGACCGGGCCGCGGGGGAGCAGTTCTTC.